The TCR beta chain described here comes from a study of siplizumab effects on memory and regulatory T cells. Germline V gene lookup returns CDR1 SGHRS and CDR2 YFSETQ. Deletions cut 0 bases from V and 6 bases from J, with 14 bases between. The CDR3 runs 15 residues. With respect to this clone: Its cognate antigen is unknown.

Only in-frame clones appear in the TCRdb table, and some are missing; sequencing was by immunoSEQ multiplex PCR. This table holds just over 60,000 clones, about 80% found once. Regarding the study as a whole: The naive T cell population seemed more diverse than memory cells and seemed a major contributor to the alloresponse.

The TCR sequence derives from a human donor in good health. The rearrangement joins TRBV5-1 to TRBJ2-3, with D perhaps TRBD2 (7 bases). Sample: memory CD4+ T cells sorted from blood. The CDR3 is CASSLGGGGRDTQYF. The CDR3 coding sequence is TGCGCCAGCAGCTTGGGCGGCGGGGGCCGGGATACGCAGTATTTT.